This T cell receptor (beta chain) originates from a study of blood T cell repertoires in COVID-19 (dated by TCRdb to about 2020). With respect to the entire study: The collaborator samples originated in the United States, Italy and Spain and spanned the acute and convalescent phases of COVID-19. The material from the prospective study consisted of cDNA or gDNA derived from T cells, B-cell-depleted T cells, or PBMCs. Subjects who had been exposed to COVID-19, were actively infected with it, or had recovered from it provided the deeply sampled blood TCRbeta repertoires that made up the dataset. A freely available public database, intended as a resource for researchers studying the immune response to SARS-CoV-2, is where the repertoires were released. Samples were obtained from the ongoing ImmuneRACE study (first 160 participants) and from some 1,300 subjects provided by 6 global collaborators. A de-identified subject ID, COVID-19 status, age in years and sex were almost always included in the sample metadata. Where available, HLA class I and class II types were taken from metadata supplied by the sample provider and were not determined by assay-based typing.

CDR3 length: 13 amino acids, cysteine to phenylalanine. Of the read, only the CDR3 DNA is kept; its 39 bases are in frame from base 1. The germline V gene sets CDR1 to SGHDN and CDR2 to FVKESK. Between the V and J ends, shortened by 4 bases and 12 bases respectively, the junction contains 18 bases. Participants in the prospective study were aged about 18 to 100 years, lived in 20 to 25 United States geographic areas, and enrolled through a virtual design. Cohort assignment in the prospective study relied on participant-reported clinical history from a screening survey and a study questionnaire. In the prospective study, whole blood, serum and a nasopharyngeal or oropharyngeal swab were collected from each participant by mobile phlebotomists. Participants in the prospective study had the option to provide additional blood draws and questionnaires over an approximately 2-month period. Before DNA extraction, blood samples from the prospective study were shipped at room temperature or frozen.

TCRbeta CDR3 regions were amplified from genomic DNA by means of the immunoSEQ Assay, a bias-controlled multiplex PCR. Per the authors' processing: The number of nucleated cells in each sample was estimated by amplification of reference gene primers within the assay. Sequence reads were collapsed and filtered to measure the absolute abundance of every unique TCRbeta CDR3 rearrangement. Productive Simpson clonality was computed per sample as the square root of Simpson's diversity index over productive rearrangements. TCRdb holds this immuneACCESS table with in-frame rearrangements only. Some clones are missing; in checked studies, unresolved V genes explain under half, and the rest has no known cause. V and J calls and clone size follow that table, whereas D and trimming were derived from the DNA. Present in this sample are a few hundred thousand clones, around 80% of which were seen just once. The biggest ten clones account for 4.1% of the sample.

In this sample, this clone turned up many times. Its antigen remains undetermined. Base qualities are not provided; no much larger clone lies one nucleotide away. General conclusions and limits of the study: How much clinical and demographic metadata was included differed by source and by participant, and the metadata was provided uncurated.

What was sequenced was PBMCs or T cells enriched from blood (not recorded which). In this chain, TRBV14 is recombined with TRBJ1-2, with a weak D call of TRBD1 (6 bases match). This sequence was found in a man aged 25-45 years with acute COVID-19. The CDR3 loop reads CASSPLGGHSHTF. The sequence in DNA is TGTGCCAGCAGCCCCCTAGGGGGACATTCCCACACCTTC.